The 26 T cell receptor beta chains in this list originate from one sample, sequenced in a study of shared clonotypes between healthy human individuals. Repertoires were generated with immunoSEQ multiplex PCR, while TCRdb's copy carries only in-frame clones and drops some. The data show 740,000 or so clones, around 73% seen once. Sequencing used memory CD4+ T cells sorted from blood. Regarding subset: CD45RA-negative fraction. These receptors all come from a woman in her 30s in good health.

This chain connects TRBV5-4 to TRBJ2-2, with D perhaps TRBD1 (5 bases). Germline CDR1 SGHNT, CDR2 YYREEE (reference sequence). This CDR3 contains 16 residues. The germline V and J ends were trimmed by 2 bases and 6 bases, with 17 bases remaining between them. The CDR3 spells CASSFSISQGAGELFF. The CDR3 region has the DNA TGTGCCAGCAGCTTCAGCATTTCGCAGGGTGCCGGGGAGCTGTTTTTT. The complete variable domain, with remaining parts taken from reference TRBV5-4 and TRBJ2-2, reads ETGVTQSPTHLIKTRGQQVTLRCSSQSGHNTVSWYQQALGQGPQFIFQYYREEENGRGNFPPRFSGLQFPNYSSELNVNALELDDSALYLCASSFSISQGAGELFFGEGSRLTVL.

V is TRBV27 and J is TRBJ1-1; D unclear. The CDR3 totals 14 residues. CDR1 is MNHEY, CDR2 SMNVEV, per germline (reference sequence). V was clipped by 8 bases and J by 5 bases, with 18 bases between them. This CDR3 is CASRPPTRTTEAFF. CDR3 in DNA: TGTGCCAGCCGACCCCCGACCCGAACAACTGAAGCTTTCTTT.

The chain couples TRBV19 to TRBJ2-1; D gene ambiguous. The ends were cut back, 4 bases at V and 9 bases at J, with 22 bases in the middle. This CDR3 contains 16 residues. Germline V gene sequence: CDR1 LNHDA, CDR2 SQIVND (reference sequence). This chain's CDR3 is CASSRRGTMGIGEQFF. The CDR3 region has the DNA TGTGCCAGTAGTAGGCGCGGAACGATGGGGATCGGTGAGCAGTTCTTC.

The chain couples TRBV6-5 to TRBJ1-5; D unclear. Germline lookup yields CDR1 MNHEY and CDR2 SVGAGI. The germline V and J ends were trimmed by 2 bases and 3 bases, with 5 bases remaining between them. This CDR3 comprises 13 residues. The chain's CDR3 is CASSYQANQPQHF. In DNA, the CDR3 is TGTGCCAGCAGTTACCAGGCCAATCAGCCCCAGCATTTT.

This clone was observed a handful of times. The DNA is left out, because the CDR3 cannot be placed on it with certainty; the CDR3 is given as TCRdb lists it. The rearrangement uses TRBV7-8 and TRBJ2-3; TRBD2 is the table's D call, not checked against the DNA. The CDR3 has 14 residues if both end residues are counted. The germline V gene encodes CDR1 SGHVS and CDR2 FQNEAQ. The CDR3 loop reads CASSPMWGLGAAYF.

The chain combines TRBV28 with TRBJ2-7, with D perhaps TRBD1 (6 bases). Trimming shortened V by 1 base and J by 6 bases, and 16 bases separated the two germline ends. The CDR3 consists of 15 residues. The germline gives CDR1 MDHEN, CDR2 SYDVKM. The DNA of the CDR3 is TGTGCCAGCAGTTTATACTGGGACAAACTTCCCGAGCAGTACTTC. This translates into CASSLYWDKLPEQYF.

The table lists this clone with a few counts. The CDR3 loop reads CAVGSGDSYEQYF. The CDR3 DNA follows: TGTGCTGTAGGGAGCGGGGACTCCTACGAGCAGTACTTC. This chain joins TRBV10-3 and TRBJ2-7, with TRBD2 matching 7 bases. The CDR3 extends over 13 amino acids. The V gene's germline CDR1 is ENHRY and CDR2 SYGVKD.

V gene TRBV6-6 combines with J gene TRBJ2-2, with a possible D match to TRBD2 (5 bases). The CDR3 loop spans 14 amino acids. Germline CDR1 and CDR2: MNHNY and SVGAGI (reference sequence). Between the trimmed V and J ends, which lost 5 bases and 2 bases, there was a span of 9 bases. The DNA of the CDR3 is TGTGCCAGCAGTCCGGACTCTAACACCGGGGAGCTGTTTTTT. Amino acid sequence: CASSPDSNTGELFF.

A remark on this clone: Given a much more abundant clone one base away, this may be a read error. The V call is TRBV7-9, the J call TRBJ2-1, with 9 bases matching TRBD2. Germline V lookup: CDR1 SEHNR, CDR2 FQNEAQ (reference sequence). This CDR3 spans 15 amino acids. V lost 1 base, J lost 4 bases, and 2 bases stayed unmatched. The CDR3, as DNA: TGTGCCAGCAGCTTAGGACTAGCGGATTACAATGAGCAGTTCTTC. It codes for CASSLGLADYNEQFF. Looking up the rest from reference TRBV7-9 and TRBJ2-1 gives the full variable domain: DTGVSQNPRHKITKRGQNVTFRCDPISEHNRLYWYRQTLGQGPEFLTYFQNEAQLEKSRLLSDRFSAERPKGSFSTLEIQRTEQGDSAMYLCASSLGLADYNEQFFGPGTRLTVL.

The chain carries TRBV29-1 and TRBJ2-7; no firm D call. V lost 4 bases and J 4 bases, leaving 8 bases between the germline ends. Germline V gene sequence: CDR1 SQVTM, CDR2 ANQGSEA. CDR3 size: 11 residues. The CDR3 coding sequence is TGCAGCGTTGGGAGCACTTACGAGCAGTACTTC. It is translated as CSVGSTYEQYF.

CDR3: CSVGPGLAAGRSYEQYF. In nucleotides, the CDR3 is TGCAGCGTGGGTCCGGGACTAGCGGCGGGTAGGTCCTACGAGCAGTACTTC. The rearrangement uses TRBV29-1 and TRBJ2-7; 11 bases are a match to TRBD2. CDR1 and CDR2 from the germline V gene are SQVTM and ANQGSEA. V shed 6 bases and J 1 base; nucleotides not matched to a gene: 14. The CDR3 loop spans 17 amino acids.

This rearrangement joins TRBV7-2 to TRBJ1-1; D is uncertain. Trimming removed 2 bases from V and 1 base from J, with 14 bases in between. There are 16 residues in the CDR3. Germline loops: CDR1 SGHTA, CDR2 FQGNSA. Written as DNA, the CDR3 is TGTGCCAGCAGCTTAAAGCGGTTGCGGGGGAACACTGAAGCTTTCTTT. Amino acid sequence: CASSLKRLRGNTEAFF.

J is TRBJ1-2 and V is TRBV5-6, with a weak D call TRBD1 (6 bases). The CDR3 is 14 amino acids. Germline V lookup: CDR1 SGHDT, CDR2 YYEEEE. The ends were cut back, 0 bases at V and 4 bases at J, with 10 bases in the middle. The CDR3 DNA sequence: TGTGCCAGCAGCTTGGTGGCAGGGGTCTATGGCTACACCTTC. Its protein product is CASSLVAGVYGYTF.

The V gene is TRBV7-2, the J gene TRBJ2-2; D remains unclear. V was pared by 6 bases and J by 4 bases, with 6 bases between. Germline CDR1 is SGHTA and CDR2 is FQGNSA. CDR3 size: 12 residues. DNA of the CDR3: TGTGCCAGCAGTTACAGCACCGGGGAGCTGTTTTTT. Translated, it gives CASSYSTGELFF.

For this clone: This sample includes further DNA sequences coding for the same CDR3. Here the CDR3 reads CAIGRDNEQFF. The DNA of the CDR3 is TGTGCCATCGGACGGGACAATGAGCAGTTCTTC. This chain links TRBV10-3 with TRBJ2-1; unclear D gene. The ends were cut back, 8 bases at V and 5 bases at J, with 7 bases in the middle. CDR1 is ENHRY, CDR2 SYGVKD, per germline. This CDR3 has 11 residues.

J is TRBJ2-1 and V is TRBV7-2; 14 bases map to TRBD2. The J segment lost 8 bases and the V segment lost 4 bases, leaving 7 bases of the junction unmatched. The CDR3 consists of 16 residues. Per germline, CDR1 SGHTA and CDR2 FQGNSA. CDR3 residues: CASSSRTSGRFYEQFF. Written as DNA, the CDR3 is TGTGCCAGCAGCTCGAGGACTAGCGGGAGGTTCTATGAGCAGTTCTTC.

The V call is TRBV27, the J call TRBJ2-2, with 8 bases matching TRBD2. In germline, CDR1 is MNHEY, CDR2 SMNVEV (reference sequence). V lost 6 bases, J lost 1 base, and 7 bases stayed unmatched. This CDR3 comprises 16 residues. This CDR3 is CASSLLAGVNTGELFF. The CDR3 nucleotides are TGTGCCAGCAGCCTCCTAGCGGGCGTGAACACCGGGGAGCTGTTTTTT.

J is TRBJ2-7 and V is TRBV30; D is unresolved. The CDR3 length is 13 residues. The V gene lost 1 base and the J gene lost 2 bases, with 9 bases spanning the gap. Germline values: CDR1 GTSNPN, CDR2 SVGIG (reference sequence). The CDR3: CAWSEGVPYEQYF. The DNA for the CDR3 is TGTGCCTGGAGTGAGGGCGTCCCCTACGAGCAGTACTTC.

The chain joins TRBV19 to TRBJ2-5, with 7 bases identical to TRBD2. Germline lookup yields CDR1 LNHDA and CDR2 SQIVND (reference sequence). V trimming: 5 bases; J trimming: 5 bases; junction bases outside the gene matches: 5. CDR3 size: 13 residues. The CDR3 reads CASSPGRRETQYF. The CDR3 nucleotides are TGTGCCAGTAGTCCCGGGAGGAGGGAGACCCAGTACTTC. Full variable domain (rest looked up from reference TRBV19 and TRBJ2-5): DGGITQSPKYLFRKEGQNVTLSCEQNLNHDAMYWYRQDPGQGLRLIYYSQIVNDFQKGDIAEGYSVSREKKESFPLTVTSAQKNPTAFYLCASSPGRRETQYFGPGTRLLVL.

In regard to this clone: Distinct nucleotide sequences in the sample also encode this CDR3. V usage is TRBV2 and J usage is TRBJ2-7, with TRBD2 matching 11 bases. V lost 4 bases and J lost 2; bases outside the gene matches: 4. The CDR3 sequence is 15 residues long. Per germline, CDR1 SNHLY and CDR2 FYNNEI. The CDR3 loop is CASSAGTSGPYEQYF. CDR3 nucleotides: TGTGCCAGCAGTGCTGGGACTAGCGGTCCCTACGAGCAGTACTTC.

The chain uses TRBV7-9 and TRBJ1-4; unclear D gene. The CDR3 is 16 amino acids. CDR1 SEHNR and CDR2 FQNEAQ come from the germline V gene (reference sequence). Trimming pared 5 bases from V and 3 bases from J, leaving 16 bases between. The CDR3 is CASSLDGGSPNEKLFF. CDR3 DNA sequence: TGTGCCAGCAGCCTGGATGGCGGGTCCCCTAATGAAAAACTGTTTTTT.

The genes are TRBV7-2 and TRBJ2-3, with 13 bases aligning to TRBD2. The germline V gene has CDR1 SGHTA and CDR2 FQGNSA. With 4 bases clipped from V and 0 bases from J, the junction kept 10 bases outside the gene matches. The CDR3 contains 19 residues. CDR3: CASSYLLGLAGTSTDTQYF. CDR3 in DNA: TGTGCCAGCAGCTACCTCTTGGGACTAGCGGGAACTAGCACAGATACGCAGTATTTT.

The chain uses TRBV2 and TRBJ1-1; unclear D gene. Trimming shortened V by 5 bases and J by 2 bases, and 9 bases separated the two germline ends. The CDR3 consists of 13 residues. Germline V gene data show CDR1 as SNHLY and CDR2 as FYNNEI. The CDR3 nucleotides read TGTGCCAGCAGTATGCAAATAAACACTGAAGCTTTCTTT. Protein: CASSMQINTEAFF.

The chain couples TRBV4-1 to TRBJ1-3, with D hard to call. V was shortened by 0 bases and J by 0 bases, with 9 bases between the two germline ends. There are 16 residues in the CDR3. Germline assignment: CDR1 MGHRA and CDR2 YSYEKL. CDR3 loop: CASSQDRRGSGNTIYF. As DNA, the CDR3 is TGCGCCAGCAGCCAAGACCGACGAGGCTCTGGAAACACCATATATTTT.

CDR3 protein: CAFLKSGLAGEQFF. CDR3 bases: TGTGCCTTTCTTAAGTCGGGACTAGCGGGTGAGCAGTTCTTC. This chain joins TRBV30 and TRBJ2-1, with 12 bases fitting TRBD2. CDR1 is GTSNPN, CDR2 SVGIG, per germline (reference sequence). The V and J ends lost 7 bases and 9 bases, in that order; junction bases with no gene match: 10. This CDR3 comprises 14 residues. The variable domain in full, with the rest retrieved from reference TRBV30 and TRBJ2-1, is SQTIHQWPATLVQPVGSPLSLECTVEGTSNPNLYWYRQAAGRGLQLLFYSVGIGQISSEVPQNLSASRPQDRQFILSSKKLLLSDSGFYLCAFLKSGLAGEQFFGPGTRLTVL.

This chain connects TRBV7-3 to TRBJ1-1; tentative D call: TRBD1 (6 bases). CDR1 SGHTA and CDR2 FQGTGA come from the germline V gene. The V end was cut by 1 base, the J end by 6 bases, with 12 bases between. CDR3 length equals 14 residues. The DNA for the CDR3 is TGTGCCAGCAGCTTAATTGGGGGCGGTTCTGAAGCTTTCTTT. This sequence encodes CASSLIGGGSEAFF.